A selection of T cell receptor beta chains follows, all from one sample in a study of patients and donors after allogeneic stem cell transplantation. TCRdb reprocessed the RT-PCR reads with MiXCR, giving one entry per CDR3 protein. This sample has about 210,000 distinct CDR3 sequences, with more than 35% found just once. Sequencing was performed on blood, either unsorted or a sorted T cell fraction (not recorded which). Source of these receptors: a human donor who was either an allogeneic HSCT recipient or a stem cell or donor lymphocyte infusion donor (not recorded which). It is not recorded whose cells these are; they may come from a transplant donor. CDR3s include the opening cysteine and the closing phenylalanine or tryptophan.

v_gene,j_gene,CDR3aa
TRBV9,TRBJ2-1,CASSVGGGEYNEQFF
TRBV27,TRBJ2-7,CASSLKGPTYPYEQYF
TRBV24-1,TRBJ2-1,CATSLPSGGYPSYNEQFF
TRBV5-5,TRBJ1-5,CASSLGTGLFQPQHF
TRBV19,TRBJ1-5,CASSMGRVWNQPQHF
TRBV3-1,TRBJ2-7,CASSPDLGRSEQYF
TRBV20-1,TRBJ1-4,CSASTGGSEKLFF
TRBV20-1,TRBJ1-2,CSARPPDGGYTF
TRBV6-1,TRBJ1-5,CASTDRGWGNQPQHF
TRBV4-1,TRBJ1-2,CASSRIGDGYTF
TRBV15,TRBJ2-1,CATSRGLAGGNNEQFF
TRBV7-9,TRBJ2-2,CASHKGVNTGELFF
TRBV10-3,TRBJ2-7,CAISDLPPSYEQYF
TRBV6-1,TRBJ1-2,CASREDGGFYGYTF
TRBV20-1,TRBJ2-3,CSARGQLTDTQYF
TRBV7-9,TRBJ1-1,CASSSSPRETEAFF
TRBV5-1,TRBJ2-7,CASATKTDSRPEQYF
TRBV15,TRBJ1-2,CATSKDVNYGYTF
TRBV27,TRBJ1-6,CASSLGIGGSYNSPLHF
TRBV21-1,TRBJ2-1,CASSKEGAGASYNEQFF
TRBV29-1,TRBJ2-5,CSVDRDRLQETQYF
TRBV27,TRBJ1-4,CASSLLYGYEKLFF
TRBV5-1,TRBJ1-4,CASSLNLPNEKLFF
TRBV27,TRBJ2-7,CASSLQWGNRFSEQYF
TRBV7-9,TRBJ2-3,CASSLALTRMRIRGDTQYF
TRBV10-3,TRBJ1-1,CAISESYSMNTEAFF
TRBV29-1,TRBJ2-3,CSVGSSADTQYF
TRBV7-8,TRBJ1-2,CASSPGTGANGYTF
TRBV20-1,TRBJ2-3,CSAQGRGSTDTQYF
TRBV10-3,TRBJ2-3,CAISESETDTQYF
TRBV6-2/TRBV6-3,TRBJ1-5,CASRRDPAGNQPQHF
TRBV29-1,TRBJ2-2,CSVGGRDTGELFF
TRBV5-1,TRBJ1-1,CASSSEGRREAEAFF
TRBV29-1,TRBJ2-7,CSVSRTTQQYF
TRBV3-1,TRBJ2-2,CASSQDKWVAGELFF
TRBV4-2,TRBJ2-3,CASSQEFGLASDTQYF
TRBV20-1,TRBJ1-4,CSARKSGVPNEKLFF
TRBV12-3/TRBV12-4,TRBJ1-4,CASSPPGPTVLYEKLFF
TRBV5-5,TRBJ1-5,CASSPGLRNQPQHF
TRBV18,TRBJ2-7,CASSPPRTAPYEQYF
TRBV5-6,TRBJ1-2,CASSLNDGYTF
TRBV6-2/TRBV6-3,TRBJ2-7,CASSYNRGVYEQYF
TRBV12-3/TRBV12-4,TRBJ1-1,CASSFSGTAFF
TRBV6-1,TRBJ1-5,CASSEENGYQPQHF
TRBV7-9,TRBJ2-6,CASSPEWEGANVLTF
TRBV27,TRBJ1-5,CASSVLPTGEGNQPQHF
TRBV4-1,TRBJ1-5,CASSPRDSFNQPQHF